Presented here are 20 T cell receptor beta chains from one specimen sequenced in a study of T cell repertoires in cytomegalovirus infection. Each CDR3 protein is one row after TCRdb ran MiXCR on the reads. This table has fewer than 850,000 distinct CDR3 sequences, almost 30% appearing once. Their cognate antigens are unknown. Sequencing was performed on cultured CD8+ T cells from PBMCs, taken from culture after CMV antigen stimulation. The receptors come from a human donor in good health (CMV status not recorded). Some clones in this sample may be carry-over from other donors' samples.

This clonotype appeared many times. The chain combines TRBV28 with TRBJ2-5; D is unresolved. The CDR3 sequence is 12 residues long. Germline V lookup: CDR1 MDHEN, CDR2 SYDVKM. Trimming pared 3 bases from V and 5 bases from J, leaving 7 bases between. CDR3 sequence: CASSFRWETQYF. The CDR3 region has the DNA TGTGCCAGCAGTTTTAGGTGGGAGACCCAGTACTTC.

The chain carries TRBV15 and TRBJ2-1; D is unclear. CDR1 is LNHNV and CDR2 is YYDKDF in the germline V gene (reference sequence). This CDR3 is 13 amino acids long. V lost 5 bases to trimming and J lost 6 bases, with 11 bases between them. The CDR3 DNA sequence: TGTGCCACCAGCGAGAGGTATCTCAATGAGCAGTTCTTC. It specifies CATSERYLNEQFF.

The V gene is TRBV19, the J gene TRBJ2-7, with D unclear. Germline V gene data show CDR1 as LNHDA and CDR2 as SQIVND (reference sequence). The CDR3 consists of 13 residues. V was cut by 5 bases and J by 6 bases, with 14 bases left in between. The CDR3 loop is CASSPEPWGEQYV. The CDR3 region has the DNA TGTGCCAGTAGTCCCGAGCCCTGGGGCGAGCAGTACGTC.

The chain uses TRBV25-1 and TRBJ1-1; possibly TRBD1 for D (6 bases). There are 13 residues in the CDR3. Germline CDR1 reads MGHDK; CDR2 reads SYGVNS. The germline V and J ends were trimmed by 3 bases and 6 bases, with 11 bases remaining between them. Here the CDR3 reads CASSDRGHPEAFF. In nucleotides, the CDR3 is TGTGCCAGCAGTGACCGGGGGCACCCTGAAGCTTTCTTT. The whole variable domain, filled in from reference TRBV25-1 and TRBJ1-1, reads EADIYQTPRYLVIGTGKKITLECSQTMGHDKMYWYQQDPGMELHLIHYSYGVNSTEKGDLSSESTVSRIRTEHFPLTLESARPSHTSQYLCASSDRGHPEAFFGQGTRLTVV.

This clonotype was seen only a few times. This chain uses TRBV18 with TRBJ2-7; TRBD1 matches 7 bases. With V trimmed by 3 bases and J by 5 bases, 7 bases remained unmatched. The CDR3 totals 14 residues. Germline V gene lookup returns CDR1 KGHSH and CDR2 LQKENI. CDR3 nucleotides: TGTGCCAGCTCACCTCGAGACAGGGTGGACGAGCAGTACTTC. Its protein is CASSPRDRVDEQYF.

This chain links TRBV6-1 with TRBJ2-2; the D call may be TRBD1 or TRBD2 (5 bases each). Trimming took off 7 bases at V and 6 bases at J, with 18 bases between the two ends. From germline, CDR1 is MNHNS and CDR2 SASEGT. The CDR3 length is 15 residues. CDR3 residues: CASNFGTRDPGELFF. The DNA of the CDR3 is TGTGCCAGCAATTTCGGGACCCGGGACCCCGGGGAGCTGTTTTTT.

This clonotype was detected a few times. CDR3: CASSPSSGGDQETQYF. The CDR3 DNA follows: TGTGCCAGCAGTCCCTCTAGCGGGGGGGATCAAGAGACCCAGTACTTC. V usage is TRBV28 and J usage is TRBJ2-5; 12 nucleotides align to TRBD2. V gave up 5 bases and J gave up 2 bases; unmatched junction bases: 6. CDR3 length: 16 amino acids. Per the germline V gene, CDR1 is MDHEN and CDR2 is SYDVKM.

The chain joins TRBV7-9 to TRBJ1-6; 8 bases line up with TRBD1. Germline V CDR1 and CDR2: SEHNR, FQNEAQ (reference sequence). CDR3 length equals 15 residues. V was clipped by 6 bases and J by 9 bases; unmatched bases: 10. The CDR3 sequence: CASSPTGGGISPLHF. For the CDR3, the DNA is TGTGCCAGCAGTCCTACAGGGGGGGGAATTTCACCCCTCCACTTT.

This chain connects TRBV6-5 to TRBJ2-3, with 7 bases identical to TRBD1. Trimming cost V 7 bases and J 2 bases; bases outside gene matches: 6. The V gene's germline CDR1 is MNHEY and CDR2 SVGAGI. The CDR3 is 14 residues long. The CDR3, as DNA: TGTGCCAGCACCCGGGACAGTTACACAGATACGCAGTATTTT. This codes for CASTRDSYTDTQYF.

The chain employs TRBV25-1 and TRBJ2-7, with D uncertain. CDR1 and CDR2 (germline): MGHDK, SYGVNS. This CDR3 is built from 12 residues. Trimming took 3 bases from V and 3 from J, leaving 6 bases between them. CDR3: CASSDRVYEQYF. The CDR3 nucleotides are TGTGCCAGCAGTGATAGGGTCTACGAGCAGTACTTC.

This clonotype was counted ten times or more. The genes are TRBV7-2 and TRBJ2-4; D is perhaps TRBD1 or TRBD2 (6 bases each). Looked up from germline, CDR1 is SGHTA and CDR2 is FQGNSA. This CDR3 region has 15 residues. V dropped 1 base and J dropped 6 bases, with 13 bases sitting between them. The CDR3 protein is CASSLGGGGGNIQYF. The CDR3 coding sequence is TGTGCCAGCAGCTTAGGAGGAGGAGGGGGAAACATTCAGTACTTC.

This chain links TRBV6-2 or TRBV6-3 with TRBJ1-5; TRBD1 might be the D (5 bases). V lost 2 bases, J lost 4 bases, and 21 bases lay in between. The CDR3 length is 18 residues. Germline V gene lookup returns CDR1 MNHEY and CDR2 SVGEGT. CDR3 region: CASSYHWAWGLLNQPQHF. The CDR3 bases are TGTGCCAGCAGTTACCACTGGGCCTGGGGCCTACTAAATCAGCCCCAGCATTTT.

This clonotype turned up a few times. This sequence joins TRBV2 and TRBJ2-1; 8 bases fit TRBD2. The CDR3 totals 15 residues. J gave up 7 bases and V 5 bases, and 10 bases lay outside the gene matches. Germline CDR1 reads SNHLY; CDR2 reads FYNNEI. CDR3 residues: CASSNLRGGKNEQFF. The CDR3 nucleotides are TGTGCCAGCAGTAACCTCCGCGGGGGGAAAAATGAGCAGTTCTTC.

V is TRBV2 and J is TRBJ2-3, with D uncertain. This CDR3 region has 15 residues. The germline CDR1 and CDR2 sequences are SNHLY and FYNNEI. Trimming shortened V by 2 bases and J by 1 base, and 10 bases separated the two germline ends. Here the CDR3 DNA reads TGTGCCAGCAGTGAATGGACCGGAGGCACAGATACGCAGTATTTT. Translated: CASSEWTGGTDTQYF.

This clonotype was found many times. The chain links TRBV7-8 to TRBJ1-3; D remains ambiguous. Germline values: CDR1 SGHVS, CDR2 FQNEAQ. The V end was cut by 4 bases, the J end by 1 base, with 8 bases between. The CDR3 totals 14 residues. The CDR3 here is CASSSLPSGNTIYF. The CDR3 DNA reads TGTGCCAGCAGCTCTCTACCTTCTGGAAACACCATATATTTT.

The V gene is TRBV12-3 or TRBV12-4, the J gene TRBJ1-1; D is possibly TRBD1 (6 bases). V lost 6 bases and J lost 0, with 20 bases in between. This CDR3 contains 17 residues. In DNA, the CDR3 is TGTGCCAGCAGCACCACCCACGACAGGATGATGAACACTGAAGCTTTCTTT. Translated, it gives CASSTTHDRMMNTEAFF.

This clonotype appeared many times. CDR3 DNA: TGTGCCAGTAGGAGCTCCTACAATGAGCAGTTCTTC. This translates into CASRSSYNEQFF. The chain has TRBV2 and TRBJ2-1; D is undetermined. The CDR3 contains 12 residues. CDR1 and CDR2 (germline): SNHLY, FYNNEI. The V and J ends lost 9 bases and 0 bases respectively, with 6 bases between them.

CDR3 bases: TGTGCCAGCAGCTCTACTCGAGCGGTTGGCGAGCAGTACTTC. Translating it yields CASSSTRAVGEQYF. The V gene is TRBV13, the J gene TRBJ2-7; a weak D match, TRBD2 (5 bases). Germline V CDR1 and CDR2: PRHDT, FYEKMQ (reference sequence). The germline V and J ends were trimmed by 4 bases and 6 bases, with 16 bases remaining between them. CDR3 length: 14 amino acids.

The V gene is TRBV12-3 or TRBV12-4, the J gene TRBJ1-6; 8 nucleotides align to TRBD1. V lost 6 bases, J lost 9 bases, and 7 bases stayed unmatched. The CDR3 runs 14 residues. In nucleotides, the CDR3 is TGTGCCAGCAGCCAGACAGGGGCCACTTCACCCCTCCACTTT. It encodes CASSQTGATSPLHF.

This clonotype was counted ten times or more. The chain is built from TRBV19 and TRBJ1-5; TRBD1 is a possible D gene (5 bases). V shed 5 bases and J shed 7 bases, with 12 bases lying between them. The CDR3 covers 13 residues. From germline, CDR1 is LNHDA and CDR2 SQIVND (reference sequence). Here the CDR3 reads CASSPSRGQPQHF. CDR3 nucleotide sequence: TGTGCCAGTAGTCCCTCCCGGGGCCAGCCCCAGCATTTT.